Listed below are T cell receptor beta chains from one sample, sequenced in a study of neurological immune-mediated disorders. TCRdb reprocessed the 5' RACE reads via MiXCR and lists one record per CDR3 protein. The table lists some 49,000 distinct CDR3 sequences, 10% of them singletons. The sequenced sample consisted of PBMCs. Receptor source: a woman aged 40 to 49 in good health. Each CDR3 is given with its conserved first and last residue. The D gene is left open where the match is weak. Size tells how often a clone was seen (once, few, many) or the class of an expanded clone, and some rows leave it out.

d_gene,abundance,v_gene,j_gene,CDR3nt,CDR3aa
NA,few,TRBV5-6,TRBJ2-7,TGTGCCAGCAGCCCCCCCCTGTCTGACGAGCAGTACTTC,CASSPPLSDEQYF
TRBD1,many,TRBV6-2/TRBV6-3,TRBJ1-1,TGTGCCACCGTGACAGGGAGCACTGAAGCTTTCTTT,CATVTGSTEAFF
TRBD2,many,TRBV4-3,TRBJ2-3,TGCGCCAGCAGCTACCAACGGGTAGCGGGAGATACGCAGTATTTT,CASSYQRVAGDTQYF
NA,many,TRBV3-1,TRBJ2-1,TGTGCCAGCAGCGAAGACGGCACCCGCGATGAGCAGTTCTTC,CASSEDGTRDEQFF
NA,many,TRBV2,TRBJ2-1,TGTGCCAGCAGTGACGGGCCAGGGGACAATGAGCAGTTCTTC,CASSDGPGDNEQFF
TRBD1,many,TRBV28,TRBJ2-1,TGTGCCAGCAGTAAGGGGCTCCGGGACAGGGCCTACAATGAGCAGTTCTTC,CASSKGLRDRAYNEQFF
TRBD1,many,TRBV7-2,TRBJ1-1,TGTGCCAGCAGCTGGACTGGACAGGGCGCTGAAGCTTTCTTT,CASSWTGQGAEAFF
NA,many,TRBV7-2,TRBJ2-3,TGTGCCAGCAGCTTGTCGTCCGCTAATACGCAGTATTTT,CASSLSSANTQYF
NA,many,TRBV6-5,TRBJ2-7,TGTGCCAGCAGTTACCGGCGGGCCACCTACGAGCAGTACTTC,CASSYRRATYEQYF
NA,many,TRBV24-1,TRBJ2-3,TGTGCCACGTCGGACTTTTTCACAGATACGCAGTATTTT,CATSDFFTDTQYF
TRBD2,many,TRBV18,TRBJ2-3,TGTGCCAGCTCACCGACCCGGACTAGCGGGAGATCGGATACGCAGTATTTT,CASSPTRTSGRSDTQYF
NA,NA,TRBV7-7,TRBJ2-2,TGTGCCAGCAGCTTTAAGGCGAACACCGGGGAGCTGTTTTTT,CASSFKANTGELFF
NA,many,TRBV7-2,TRBJ2-5,TGTGCCAGCAGCTTAACGGCGGGGGCCCTCCAAGAGACCCAGTACTTC,CASSLTAGALQETQYF
NA,many,TRBV2,TRBJ2-2,TGTGCCAGCACGGGACTCCCGGAGGTCGGGGAGCTGTTTTTT,CASTGLPEVGELFF
NA,many,TRBV7-8,TRBJ2-1,TGTGCCAGCAGCTTAGAGAGGGGGGAAAGGTCGGTCTTC,CASSLERGERSVF
TRBD2,many,TRBV10-3,TRBJ2-3,TGTGCCATCAGTGAGGCCGGGACTAGCGGGCTCTACACAGATACGCAGTATTTT,CAISEAGTSGLYTDTQYF
NA,many,TRBV20-1,TRBJ1-1,TGCAGTGCTAGGGCCCCCCCGGGGGGAACTGAAGCTTTCTTT,CSARAPPGGTEAFF
TRBD2,many,TRBV5-1,TRBJ2-5,TGCGCCAGCAAAAGAGTTAGCGGGACCCAAGAGACCCAGTACTTC,CASKRVSGTQETQYF
NA,many,TRBV4-2,TRBJ1-3,TGTGCCAGCAGCCAAGATTCGGCAGTCTCTGGAAACACCATATATTTT,CASSQDSAVSGNTIYF
NA,many,TRBV29-1,TRBJ1-1,TGCAGCGCCCGGACGGACTTGAACACTGAAGCTTTCTTT,CSARTDLNTEAFF
NA,many,TRBV27,TRBJ1-2,TGTGCCAGCAGTTTATCGTTAGGAAACGGCTACACCTTC,CASSLSLGNGYTF
NA,many,TRBV12-3/TRBV12-4,TRBJ2-1,TGTGCCAGCAGTTCCCCAGTTGGACAGTACAATGAGCAGTTCTTC,CASSSPVGQYNEQFF
NA,many,TRBV20-1,TRBJ2-2,TGCAGTGCTAGAGACCCCTCCGTATACACCGGGGAGCTGTTTTTT,CSARDPSVYTGELFF
NA,many,TRBV7-9,TRBJ1-1,TGTGCCAGCAGCTACCATGCCGGTGAAGCTTTCTTT,CASSYHAGEAFF
NA,many,TRBV6-5,TRBJ2-6,TGTGCCAGCAGTTACTCGAGGATAGATCCTGGGCCCAACGTCCTGACTTTC,CASSYSRIDPGPNVLTF
TRBD2,many,TRBV27,TRBJ2-7,TGTGCCAGCAGTTTATCGCGTGGCGGGAGGACCGAGCAGTACTTC,CASSLSRGGRTEQYF
TRBD1,NA,TRBV11-2,TRBJ1-1,TGTGCCAGCAGCGTCGGGACAGGGGGTGGGAGAGAGCACACTGAAGCTTTCTTT,CASSVGTGGGREHTEAFF
NA,once,TRBV6-1,TRBJ1-5,TGTGCCAGCAGTTTAACAGAGAATCAGCCCCAGCATTTT,CASSLTENQPQHF
NA,many,TRBV6-5,TRBJ2-1,TGTGCCAGCAGTCAAGACCCCATGGGGTACAATGAGCAGTTCTTC,CASSQDPMGYNEQFF
NA,NA,TRBV19,TRBJ1-1,TGTGCCAGTAGTATAGGGGAGAACACTGAAGCTTTCTTT,CASSIGENTEAFF
TRBD2,many,TRBV29-1,TRBJ2-2,TGCAGCGTCCCCAAGACTAGCGGGGGGGCGAACACCGGGGAGCTGTTTTTT,CSVPKTSGGANTGELFF
TRBD2,many,TRBV4-2,TRBJ2-7,TGTGCCAGCAGCCAAGAGGGCGGGGGAGAAAGGGAGCAGTACTTC,CASSQEGGGEREQYF
TRBD2,many,TRBV5-1,TRBJ2-1,TGCGCCAGCAGCTTGGCTGGCGGGAGGATAGACAATGAGCAGTTCTTC,CASSLAGGRIDNEQFF
TRBD2,many,TRBV7-8,TRBJ2-1,TGTGCCAGCAGCCCTAGCGGGAGCTCCTACAATGAGCAGTTCTTC,CASSPSGSSYNEQFF
NA,many,TRBV20-1,TRBJ1-3,TGCAGTGCTAGGACCGACGGAAACACCATATATTTT,CSARTDGNTIYF
TRBD1,many,TRBV6-1,TRBJ2-2,TGTGCCAGCAGTCCCCGGGGTTACACAGGGGGTGGGGAGCTGTTTTTT,CASSPRGYTGGGELFF
NA,many,TRBV5-6,TRBJ1-5,TGTGCCAGCAGCCAGAATAGCAATCAGCCCCAGCATTTT,CASSQNSNQPQHF
NA,NA,TRBV5-1,TRBJ2-1,TGCGTCAGCAGAGACAGCGCAGGGTACAATGAGCAGTTCTTC,CVSRDSAGYNEQFF
NA,many,TRBV4-3,TRBJ2-1,TGCGCCAGCAGCCGCATCGACCGGGAGTACAATGAGCAGTTCTTC,CASSRIDREYNEQFF
NA,many,TRBV7-2,TRBJ2-4,TGTGCCAGCAGCTCCCCGTCGGGAAACATTCAGTACTTC,CASSSPSGNIQYF
NA,many,TRBV6-2/TRBV6-3,TRBJ1-2,TGTGCCAGCAGTTTACAGGAAAACTATGGCTACACCTTC,CASSLQENYGYTF
TRBD1,many,TRBV9,TRBJ1-4,TGTGCCAGCAGCCAGGACAGGGGCGATGAAAAACTGTTTTTT,CASSQDRGDEKLFF
NA,many,TRBV15,TRBJ1-4,TGTGCCACCAGCAGAGACGGGACGGGGAATGAAAAACTGTTTTTT,CATSRDGTGNEKLFF
NA,many,TRBV4-2,TRBJ2-3,TGTGCCAGCAGCCCCGTGCAACAGGGAGCAGATACGCAGTATTTT,CASSPVQQGADTQYF
NA,many,TRBV3-1,TRBJ1-2,TGTGCCAGCAGCCTGCTGGGCAACCGGGAGGATGGCTACACCTTC,CASSLLGNREDGYTF
NA,many,TRBV5-1,TRBJ1-5,TGCGCCAGCAGACGAGAGGTGGATCAGCCCCAGCATTTT,CASRREVDQPQHF
TRBD2,many,TRBV5-1,TRBJ2-3,TGCGCCAGCAGCTTGGATCTTGGGCGGGAGGCGACCACAGATACGCAGTATTTT,CASSLDLGREATTDTQYF
NA,many,TRBV9,TRBJ2-1,TGTGCCAGCGGATCGGGGACGAGCTCCTACAATGAGCAGTTCTTC,CASGSGTSSYNEQFF
NA,NA,TRBV5-1,TRBJ2-5,TGCGCCAGCAGCCTACAGGGCGGTCAAGAGACCCAGTACTTC,CASSLQGGQETQYF